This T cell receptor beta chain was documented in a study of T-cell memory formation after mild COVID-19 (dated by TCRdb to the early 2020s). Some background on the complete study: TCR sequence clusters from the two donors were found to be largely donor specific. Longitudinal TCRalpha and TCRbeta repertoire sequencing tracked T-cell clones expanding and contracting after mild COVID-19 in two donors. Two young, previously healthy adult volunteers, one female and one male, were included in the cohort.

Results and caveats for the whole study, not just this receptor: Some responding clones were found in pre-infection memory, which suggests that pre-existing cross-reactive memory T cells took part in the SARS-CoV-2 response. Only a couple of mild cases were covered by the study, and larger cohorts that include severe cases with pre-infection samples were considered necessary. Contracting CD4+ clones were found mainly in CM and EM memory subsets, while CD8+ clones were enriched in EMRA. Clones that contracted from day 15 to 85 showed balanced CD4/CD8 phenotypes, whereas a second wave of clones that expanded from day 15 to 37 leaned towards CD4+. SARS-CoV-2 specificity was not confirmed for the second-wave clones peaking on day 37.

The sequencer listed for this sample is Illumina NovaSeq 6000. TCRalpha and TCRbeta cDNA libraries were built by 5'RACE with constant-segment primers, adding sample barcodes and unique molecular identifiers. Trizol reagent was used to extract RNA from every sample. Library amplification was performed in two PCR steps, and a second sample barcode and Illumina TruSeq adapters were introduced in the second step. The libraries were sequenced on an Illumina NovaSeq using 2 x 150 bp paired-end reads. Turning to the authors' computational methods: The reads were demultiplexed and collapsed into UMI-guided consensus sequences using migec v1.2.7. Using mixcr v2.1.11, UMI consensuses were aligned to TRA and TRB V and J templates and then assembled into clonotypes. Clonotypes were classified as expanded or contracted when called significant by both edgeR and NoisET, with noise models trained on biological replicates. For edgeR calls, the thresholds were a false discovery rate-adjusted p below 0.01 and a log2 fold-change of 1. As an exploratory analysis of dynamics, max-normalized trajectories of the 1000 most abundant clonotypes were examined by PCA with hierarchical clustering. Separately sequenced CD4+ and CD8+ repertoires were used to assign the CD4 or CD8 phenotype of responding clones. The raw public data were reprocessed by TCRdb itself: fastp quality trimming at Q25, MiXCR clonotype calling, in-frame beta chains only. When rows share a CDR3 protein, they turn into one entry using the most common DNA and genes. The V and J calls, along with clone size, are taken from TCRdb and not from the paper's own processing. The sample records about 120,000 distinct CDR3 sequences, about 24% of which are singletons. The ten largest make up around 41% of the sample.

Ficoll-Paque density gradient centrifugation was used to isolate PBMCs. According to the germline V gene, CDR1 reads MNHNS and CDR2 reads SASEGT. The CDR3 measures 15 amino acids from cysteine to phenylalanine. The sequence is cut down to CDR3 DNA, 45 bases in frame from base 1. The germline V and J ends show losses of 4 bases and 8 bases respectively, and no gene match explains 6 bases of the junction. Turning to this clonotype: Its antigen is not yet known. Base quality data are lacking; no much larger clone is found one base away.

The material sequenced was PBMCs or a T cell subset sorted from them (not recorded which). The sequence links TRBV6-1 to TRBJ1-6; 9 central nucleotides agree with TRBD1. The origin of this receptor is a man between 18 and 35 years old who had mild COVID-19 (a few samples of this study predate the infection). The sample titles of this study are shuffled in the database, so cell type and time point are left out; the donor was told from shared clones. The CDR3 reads CASSGRDRGYSPLHF. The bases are TGTGCCAGCAGTGGGAGAGACAGGGGGTATTCACCCCTCCACTTT.